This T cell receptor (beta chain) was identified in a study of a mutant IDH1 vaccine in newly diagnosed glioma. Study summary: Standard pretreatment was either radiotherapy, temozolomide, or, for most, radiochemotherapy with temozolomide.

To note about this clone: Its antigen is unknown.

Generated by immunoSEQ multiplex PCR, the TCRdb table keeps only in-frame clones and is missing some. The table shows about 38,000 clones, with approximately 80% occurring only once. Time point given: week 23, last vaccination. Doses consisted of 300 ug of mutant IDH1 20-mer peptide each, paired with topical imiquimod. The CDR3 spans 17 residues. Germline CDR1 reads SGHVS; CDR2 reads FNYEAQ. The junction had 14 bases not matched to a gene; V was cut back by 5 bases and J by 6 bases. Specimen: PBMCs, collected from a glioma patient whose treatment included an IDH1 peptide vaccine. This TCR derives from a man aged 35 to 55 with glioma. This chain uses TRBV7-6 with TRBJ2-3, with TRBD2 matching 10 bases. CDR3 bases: TGTGCCAGCAGCGCTGGGGCTAGCGGGAGTGAAGGGGATACGCAGTATTTT. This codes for CASSAGASGSEGDTQYF.